This TCR beta chain was recovered during a study of graft-versus-host responses after intestinal transplantation. Turning to the study itself: After anti-thymocyte globulin induction, recipients took tacrolimus and steroids for two to three years.

General study results and limits: Recipient bone marrow held GvH clones, some seen earlier in ileum or blood. Patients who carried graft-donor T cell macrochimerism also had high graft-versus-host to host-versus-graft clonal ratios in their allografts.

Assay: immunoSEQ multiplex PCR; the TCRdb copy retains only in-frame clones and omits some. The sample yields tens of thousands of clones, around 90% seen once. V lost 7 bases to trimming and J lost 2 bases; unmatched junction nucleotides: 5. The germline V gene encodes CDR1 SGHRS and CDR2 YFSETQ. The CDR3 extends over 14 amino acids. About this clone itself: The antigen is undetermined.

Sequencing was performed on unstimulated CD4+ T cells sorted from spleen or lymph node cells, taken before transplant. The TCR originated in a human donor who was the organ donor for an intestinal transplant. The chain recombines TRBV5-1 with TRBJ2-1; 8 bases line up with TRBD1. The CDR3 spells CASGGTGAYNEQFF. In DNA, the CDR3 is TGCGCCAGCGGGGGGACAGGCGCCTACAATGAGCAGTTCTTC.